A selection of T cell receptor beta chains follows, all from one sample in a study of blood T cells in healthy people across ages. A single record per CDR3 protein comes from TCRdb applying MiXCR to the 5' RACE reads. The sample has 1.5 million to 2 million distinct CDR3 sequences, about 35% seen once. The sequencing input was blood. The receptors here all came from a woman aged 25-40 years in good health. CDR3s include the opening cysteine and the closing phenylalanine or tryptophan. Fields, in order: V gene, clone size, D gene, J gene, CDR3 DNA, CDR3 protein. A D gene is named only where the DNA matches it firmly. Size is stated for part of the rows, as once, few or many counts, or as a class when the clone is expanded.

TRBV5-1	-	-	TRBJ2-5	TGCGCCAGCAGCTTATTCGGGGGCGGGGTCCAAGAGACCCAGTACTTC	CASSLFGGGVQETQYF
TRBV7-9	many	-	TRBJ2-5	TGTGCCAGCAGCTTAGCGACCGGGGCGAGGGAGACCCAGTACTTC	CASSLATGARETQYF
TRBV15	-	-	TRBJ1-5	TGTGCCACCAGCCTTTATAGCAATCAGCCCCAGCATTTT	CATSLYSNQPQHF
TRBV7-2	few	-	TRBJ2-1	TGTGCCAGCCCCCTCGAGCGACCCAACTACAATGAGCAGTTCTTC	CASPLERPNYNEQFF
TRBV30	-	-	TRBJ2-5	TGTGCCTGGAGTCCCGGGACCCCAGAGACCCAGTACTTC	CAWSPGTPETQYF
TRBV28	-	-	TRBJ1-6	TGTGCCAGCAAAAAGACCTATAATTCACCCCTCCACTTT	CASKKTYNSPLHF
TRBV20-1	-	-	TRBJ2-7	TGCAGTGCTAGGTCACCGCGGCAAAATAAGAACGAGCAGTACTTC	CSARSPRQNKNEQYF
TRBV7-9	few	-	TRBJ2-7	TGTGCCAGCAGCGTCGGGACCAAGGATTTCTACGAGCAGTACTTC	CASSVGTKDFYEQYF
TRBV7-3	many	TRBD2	TRBJ2-1	TGTGCCAGCAGCTTGATCGGTCTAGCGGGACGCGGTTATGAGCAGTTCTTC	CASSLIGLAGRGYEQFF
TRBV25-1	few	TRBD1	TRBJ2-3	TGTGCCAGCAGTGCCCGGACAGGGATCCCCACAGATACGCAGTATTTT	CASSARTGIPTDTQYF
TRBV20-1	-	-	TRBJ1-2	TGCAGTGCTAGAGAGGTTATCTATGGCTACACCTTC	CSAREVIYGYTF
TRBV27	-	TRBD1	TRBJ2-5	TGTGCCAGCAGTCCGACAGGGTACCCGTTTGCGCAGTACTTC	CASSPTGYPFAQYF
TRBV10-3	few	TRBD1	TRBJ1-5	TGTGCCATCAGTGAGTCCCCGGGACAGGGAGGGCAGCCCCAGCATTTT	CAISESPGQGGQPQHF
TRBV27	-	-	TRBJ1-5	TGTGCCAGCAGTCCCCAGGACGCATTAGGAGATCAGCCCCAGCATTTT	CASSPQDALGDQPQHF
TRBV24-1	-	-	TRBJ2-3	TGTGCCACCAGTAGTTCGGGGACTACAGATACGCAGTATTTT	CATSSSGTTDTQYF
TRBV7-3	-	TRBD1	TRBJ2-7	TGTGCCAGCAGCTTAAGCGGGACAGGTGACGAGCAGTACTTC	CASSLSGTGDEQYF
TRBV20-1	once	-	TRBJ2-3	TGCAGTGCTCTCCGAATAGGGACACTTAGAACAGATACGCAGTATTTT	CSALRIGTLRTDTQYF